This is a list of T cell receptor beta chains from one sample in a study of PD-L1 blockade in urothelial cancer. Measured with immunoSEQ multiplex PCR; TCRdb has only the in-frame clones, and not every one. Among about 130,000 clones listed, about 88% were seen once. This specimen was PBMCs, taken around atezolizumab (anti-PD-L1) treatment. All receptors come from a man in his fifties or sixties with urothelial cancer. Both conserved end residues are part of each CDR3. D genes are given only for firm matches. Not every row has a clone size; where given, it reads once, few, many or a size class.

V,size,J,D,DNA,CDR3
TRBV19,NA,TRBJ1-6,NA,TGTGCCAGTTCGCTAAGTACTAATTCACCCCTCCACTTT,CASSLSTNSPLHF
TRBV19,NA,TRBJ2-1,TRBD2,TGTGCCAGTAGTCTAGCGGGAGGGAGGCAGTTCTTC,CASSLAGGRQFF
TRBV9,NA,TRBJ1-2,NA,TGTGCCAGCAGCGCAAATGACAGGCCATCCTATGGCTACACCTTC,CASSANDRPSYGYTF
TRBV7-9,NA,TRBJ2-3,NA,TGTGCCAGCAGCTCCGGAGGTAGCACAGATACGCAGTATTTT,CASSSGGSTDTQYF
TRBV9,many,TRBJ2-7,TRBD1,TGTGCCAGCAGCGTCGGGACAGGGGGCTCCTCGGGCGAGCAGTACTTC,CASSVGTGGSSGEQYF
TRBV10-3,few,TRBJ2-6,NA,TGTGCCACCAAGGAGGCCGGGGCCAACGTCCTGACTTTC,CATKEAGANVLTF
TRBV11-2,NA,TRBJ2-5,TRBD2,TGTGCCAGCAGCCCACCCCCAGCGGGGGCAGAGACCCAGTACTTC,CASSPPPAGAETQYF
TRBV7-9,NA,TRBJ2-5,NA,TGTGCCAGCAGCTTAATCGTCGATCCAGGGCCCAAGACCCAGTACTTC,CASSLIVDPGPKTQYF
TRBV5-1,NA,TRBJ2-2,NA,TGCGCCAGCAGCCGGGACACGAACACCGGGGAGCTGTTTTTT,CASSRDTNTGELFF
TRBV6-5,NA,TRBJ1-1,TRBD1,TGTGCCAGCAGTAGACAGGGGGGAACTGAAGCTTTCTTT,CASSRQGGTEAFF
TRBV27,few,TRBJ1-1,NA,TGTGCCAGCAGTCCCTCCCCCAGCCTTCCCGGGGCTGAAGCTTTCTTT,CASSPSPSLPGAEAFF
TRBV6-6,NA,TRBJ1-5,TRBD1,TGTGCCAGCAGTTACGCCAAGACAGGGGCCCAGCATTTT,CASSYAKTGAQHF
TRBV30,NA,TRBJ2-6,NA,TGTGCCTGGAAGACAAACTCTGGGGCCAACGTCCTGACTTTC,CAWKTNSGANVLTF
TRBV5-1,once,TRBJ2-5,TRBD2,TGCGCCAGCAGCTGGGGCGCCGCGGGAGAAGAGACCCAGTACTTC,CASSWGAAGEETQYF
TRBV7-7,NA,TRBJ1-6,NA,TGTGCTACCCTAGACGTCTTCCTCCACTTT,CATLDVFLHF
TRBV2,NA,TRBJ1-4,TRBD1,TGTGCCAGCAAGCGAGGGGGCACTAATGAAAAACTGTTTTTT,CASKRGGTNEKLFF
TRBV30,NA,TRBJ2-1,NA,TGTGCCTGGAGTCTTCTAGTCCCCCCCGAGCAGTTCTTC,CAWSLLVPPEQFF
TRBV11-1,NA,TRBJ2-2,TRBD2,TGTGCCAGCAGCATACTAGCGGGAGTGGCCGGGGAGCTGTTTTTT,CASSILAGVAGELFF
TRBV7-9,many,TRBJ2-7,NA,TGTGCCAGCAGCGCCTCAGGTACGGACGAGCAGTACTTC,CASSASGTDEQYF
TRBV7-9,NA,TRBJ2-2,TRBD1,TGTGCCAGCAGCCTTAGGGGACAGGGCACGAACACCGGGGAGCTGTTTTTT,CASSLRGQGTNTGELFF
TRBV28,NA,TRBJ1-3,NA,TGTGCCAGCAGCCGCGACAGGATCTCTGGAAACACCATATATTTT,CASSRDRISGNTIYF
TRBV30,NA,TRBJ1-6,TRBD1,TGTGCCTGGAGTCCCCCGGGACAGGGTTTGAATTCACCCCTCCACTTT,CAWSPPGQGLNSPLHF
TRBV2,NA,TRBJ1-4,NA,TGTGCCAGCGGGGTGGGGGGTACAACTAATGAAAAACTGTTTTTT,CASGVGGTTNEKLFF
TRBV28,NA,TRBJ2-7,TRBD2,TGTGCCAGCAGTTTATGGTCACTAGCGGTCTACGAGCAGTACTTC,CASSLWSLAVYEQYF
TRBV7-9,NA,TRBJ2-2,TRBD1,TGTGCCAGCAGCTTGACAGGGACGACCGGGGAGCTGTTTTTT,CASSLTGTTGELFF
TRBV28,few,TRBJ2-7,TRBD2,TGTGCCAGCAGGACTAGCGGGAATTACGAGCAGTACTTC,CASRTSGNYEQYF
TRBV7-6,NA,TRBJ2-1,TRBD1,TGTGCCAGCAGCTTAGTTGCGCAGGGGGCGCGAAATGAGCAGTTCTTC,CASSLVAQGARNEQFF
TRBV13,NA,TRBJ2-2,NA,TGTGCCAGCAGCAACCAAGCAGCGATGAGGGAGCTGTTTTTT,CASSNQAAMRELFF
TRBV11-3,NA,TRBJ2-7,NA,TGTGCCAGCAGCATAGGAGGAAACTACGAGCAGTACTTC,CASSIGGNYEQYF
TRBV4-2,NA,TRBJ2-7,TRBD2,TGTGCCAGCAGCCAAGGCCGGACTAGCGGCTCCTACGAGCAGTACTTC,CASSQGRTSGSYEQYF
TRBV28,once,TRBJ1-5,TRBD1,TGTGCCACCCAACGGACAGGTCGTAGTATGCAGCCCCAGCATTTT,CATQRTGRSMQPQHF
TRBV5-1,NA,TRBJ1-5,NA,TGCGCCAGCAGCTTCGAGGGAAATCAGCCCCAGCATTTT,CASSFEGNQPQHF
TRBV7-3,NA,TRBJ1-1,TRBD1,TGTGCCAGCAGCGCGGGACAGATGAACACTGAAGCTTTCTTT,CASSAGQMNTEAFF
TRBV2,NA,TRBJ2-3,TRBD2,TGTGCCAGCATGGGACTAGCGTCCTCCGGAGATACGCAGTATTTT,CASMGLASSGDTQYF
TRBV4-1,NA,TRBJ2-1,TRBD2,TGCGCCAGCAGCGCGGGGGCGGGAGGGGGTTCCTACAATGAGCAGTTCTTC,CASSAGAGGGSYNEQFF
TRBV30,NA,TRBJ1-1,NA,TGTGCCTGGAGTACACGCGGGACCTACACTGAAGCTTTCTTT,CAWSTRGTYTEAFF
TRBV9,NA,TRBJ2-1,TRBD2,TGTGCCAGCAGCCTAGGACTAGCGGGAGGGCCAACCTACAATGAGCAGTTCTTC,CASSLGLAGGPTYNEQFF
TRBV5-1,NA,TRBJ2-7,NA,TGCGCCAGCAGCTTGGTTGGGAGCTCCTACGAGCAGTACTTC,CASSLVGSSYEQYF
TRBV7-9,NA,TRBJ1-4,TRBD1,TGTGCCACCCGGACAGGGGGCGATGAAAAACTGTTTTTT,CATRTGGDEKLFF
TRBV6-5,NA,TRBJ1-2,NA,TGTGCCAGCAGTCTACGAATCGGGGGAGGCTACACCTTC,CASSLRIGGGYTF
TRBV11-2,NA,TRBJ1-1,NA,TGTGCCAGCAGCCAGGGACTGCGGAACACTGAAGCTTTCTTT,CASSQGLRNTEAFF
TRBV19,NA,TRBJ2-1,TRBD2,TGTGCCAGTAGTACAACCCCCGGGACTAGCGGCAATGAGCAGTTCTTC,CASSTTPGTSGNEQFF
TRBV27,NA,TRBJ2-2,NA,TGTGCCAGCAGTCCTTGGGGGGTAGCGCAGAACGGGGAGCTGTTTTTT,CASSPWGVAQNGELFF
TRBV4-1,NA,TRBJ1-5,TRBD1,TGCGCCAGCAGCCCTAGGACAGGGGGCGAGGTCAATCAGCCCCAGCATTTT,CASSPRTGGEVNQPQHF
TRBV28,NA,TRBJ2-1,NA,TGTGCCAGCAGTTCCGGGACTCCGAACCCTAATGAGCAGTTCTTC,CASSSGTPNPNEQFF
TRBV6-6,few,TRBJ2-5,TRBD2,TGTGCCAGCAGTCCCGCCGGGACTAGCAGGGAGACCCAGTACTTC,CASSPAGTSRETQYF
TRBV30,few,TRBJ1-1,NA,TGTGCCTGGAGTCTACCCCGGGGACACCGAACAAATGAAGCTTTCTTT,CAWSLPRGHRTNEAFF
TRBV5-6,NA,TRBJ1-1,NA,TGTGCCAGCAGCTCCCTTAAAAGGGGACATACGAACACTGAAGCTTTCTTT,CASSSLKRGHTNTEAFF
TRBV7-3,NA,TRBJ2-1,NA,TGTGCCAGCAGCCCACTAGGTCACAATGAGCAGTTCTTC,CASSPLGHNEQFF
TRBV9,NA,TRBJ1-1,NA,TGTGCCAGCAGCGTAGGGCGAACTAGTGAGGCTTTCTTT,CASSVGRTSEAFF
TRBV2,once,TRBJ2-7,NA,TGTGCCAGCAGTGAAGGACCGAGAGAGATGGGAGCCTACGAGCAGTACTTC,CASSEGPREMGAYEQYF
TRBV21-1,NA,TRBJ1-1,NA,TGTGCCAGCAGCAGGAGGGGGCCTCGGACTGAAGCTTTCTTT,CASSRRGPRTEAFF
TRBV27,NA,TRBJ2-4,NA,TGTGCCAGCAGTCCAACGGACAGCTCCATTTTAGCCAAAAACATTCAGTACTTC,CASSPTDSSILAKNIQYF
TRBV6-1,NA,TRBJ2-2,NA,TGTGCCAGCAGTGGGGGGCCCTTTCGGGGCGGGGAGCTGTTTTTT,CASSGGPFRGGELFF
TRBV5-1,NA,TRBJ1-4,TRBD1,TGCGCCAGCAACAAAGGACAGGGGACGGCTAATGAAAAACTGTTTTTT,CASNKGQGTANEKLFF
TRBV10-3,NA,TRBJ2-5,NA,TGTGCCATCGGGGGGTCTGGGGCGGAAGAGACCCAGTACTTC,CAIGGSGAEETQYF